Below are 32 T cell receptor beta chains sequenced from a single sample in a study of blood T cell repertoires in COVID-19. The table came from immunoSEQ multiplex PCR; TCRdb's copy has only in-frame clones and leaves some out. Of over 150,000 clones in the sample, roughly 80% were seen once. Sequencing input: peripheral blood. The receptors were gathered from a woman of 80 years or more with acute or convalescent COVID-19.

J is TRBJ2-7 and V is TRBV5-4; 10 bases are a match to TRBD1. The CDR3 is 15 amino acids. Germline V gene sequence: CDR1 SGHNT, CDR2 YYREEE (reference sequence). Losses at the gene ends were 4 bases for V and 5 bases for J; bases not matched to a gene: 9. CDR3 nucleotides: TGTGCCAGCAGCCAAAGACAGGGGGCGCAGGACGAGCAGTACTTC. It is translated as CASSQRQGAQDEQYF.

The J gene is TRBJ1-5, the V gene TRBV12-3 or TRBV12-4; weak D call: TRBD1 (6 bases). Trimming took 7 bases from V and 4 from J, leaving 11 bases between them. CDR3 length: 13 residues. CDR3 protein: CASTGQINQPQHF. The CDR3 nucleotides are TGTGCCAGCACGGGACAAATTAATCAGCCCCAGCATTTT.

CDR3 nucleotides: TGTGCCAGCAGCTCCCAACAGGGGGATCAGCCCCAGCATTTT. This sequence encodes CASSSQQGDQPQHF. The chain employs TRBV7-2 and TRBJ1-5, with 8 bases matching TRBD1. Germline CDR1 is SGHTA and CDR2 is FQGNSA. The CDR3 covers 14 residues. The V and J ends lost 4 bases and 5 bases, in that order; junction bases with no gene match: 4.

The CDR3 sequence is CASSGQGAEKLFF. CDR3 bases: TGTGCCAGCAGCGGACAGGGGGCTGAAAAACTGTTTTTT. V gene TRBV5-4 combines with J gene TRBJ1-4; the match to TRBD1 covers 11 bases. The CDR3 sequence is 13 residues long. V dropped 4 bases and J dropped 7; count of bases not matched to a gene: 0. Germline V CDR1 and CDR2: SGHNT, YYREEE (reference sequence).

The sample holds a few counts of this clone. An end of the junction differs from the germline gene, which may be a read error. The same CDR3 also results from other DNA sequences found in this sample. The CDR3: CASSLAGGRNSPLHF. In DNA, the CDR3 is TGTGCCAGCAGCCTAGCAGGGGGCCGTAATTCACCCCTCCACTTT. The rearrangement links TRBV7-2 to TRBJ1-6, with 8 bases identical to TRBD1. This CDR3 region has 15 residues. In germline, CDR1 is SGHTA, CDR2 FQGNSA.

V is TRBV6-5 and J is TRBJ2-1; 8 positions agree with TRBD1. Germline V gene sequence: CDR1 MNHEY, CDR2 SVGAGI. V lost 4 bases and J lost 6; bases outside the gene matches: 11. The CDR3 is 16 amino acids. CDR3: CASSFSTGAPRNEQFF. CDR3 sequence (DNA): TGTGCCAGCAGTTTCTCGACAGGGGCCCCCCGCAATGAGCAGTTCTTC.

This chain connects TRBV2 to TRBJ1-2, with 11 bases aligning to TRBD1. J was trimmed by 7 bases and V by 7 bases; bases with no gene match: 8. From germline, CDR1 is SNHLY and CDR2 FYNNEI. This CDR3 is 14 amino acids long. The CDR3 sequence: CASIKDGTGGGYTF. Written as DNA, the CDR3 is TGTGCCAGCATTAAGGACGGGACAGGGGGTGGCTACACCTTC.

The chain carries TRBV4-1 and TRBJ2-6; TRBD2 matches at 7 bases. The V segment lost 0 bases and the J segment 0 bases; nucleotides outside the gene matches: 5. The CDR3 totals 18 residues. The V gene's germline CDR1 is MGHRA and CDR2 YSYEKL. CDR3 in amino acids: CASSQDASGISGANVLTF. CDR3 bases: TGCGCCAGCAGCCAAGACGCTAGCGGAATCTCTGGGGCCAACGTCCTGACTTTC.

V gene TRBV5-6 combines with J gene TRBJ2-2; no clear D. Deletions cut 1 base from V and 6 bases from J, with 7 bases between. CDR3 size: 13 residues. Germline loops: CDR1 SGHDT, CDR2 YYEEEE. The CDR3 DNA reads as TGTGCCAGCAGCTTGAGTGGGCCCGGGGAGCTGTTTTTT. Protein sequence: CASSLSGPGELFF.

V usage is TRBV18 and J usage is TRBJ2-7; TRBD1 aligns across 8 bases. J lost 0 bases, V lost 5 bases, and 9 bases had no gene match. This CDR3 spans 16 amino acids. Germline V lookup: CDR1 KGHSH, CDR2 LQKENI. The CDR3 sequence is CASSGTGTGGSYEQYF. The CDR3 bases are TGTGCCAGCTCAGGGACCGGGACAGGTGGCTCCTACGAGCAGTACTTC.

The count of this clone is one. The V gene is TRBV25-1, the J gene TRBJ1-5, with unresolved D. Between the trimmed V and J ends, which lost 0 bases and 5 bases, there was a span of 5 bases. There are 13 residues in the CDR3. Germline V gene sequence: CDR1 MGHDK, CDR2 SYGVNS. The CDR3 loop reads CASSEYEYQPQHF. In DNA, the CDR3 is TGTGCCAGCAGTGAATACGAGTATCAGCCCCAGCATTTT.

The chain has TRBV5-4 and TRBJ2-2; a weak D match, TRBD1 (7 bases). From germline, CDR1 is SGHNT and CDR2 YYREEE (reference sequence). Trimming stripped 4 bases from V and 1 base from J, with 14 bases between. CDR3 length: 16 residues. This CDR3 is CASSPRQGGNTGELFF. CDR3 DNA sequence: TGTGCCAGCAGCCCTCGACAGGGAGGGAACACCGGGGAGCTGTTTTTT.

This clone was recorded only once. The chain carries TRBV19 and TRBJ2-3; D perhaps matches TRBD1 (5 bases). Germline CDR1 and CDR2: LNHDA and SQIVND (reference sequence). The CDR3 contains 14 residues. V lost 6 bases and J 2 bases, leaving 12 bases between the germline ends. The CDR3 sequence: CASRGVVSTDTQYF. For the CDR3, the DNA is TGTGCCAGTAGAGGGGTCGTGTCCACAGATACGCAGTATTTT.

This chain uses TRBV6-5 with TRBJ2-7, with 11 positions matching TRBD2. Germline loops: CDR1 MNHEY, CDR2 SVGAGI. Trimming removed 0 bases from V and 4 bases from J; junction bases left unmatched: 5. The CDR3 contains 16 residues. In DNA, the CDR3 is TGTGCCAGCAGTTACTCGGGGTCTAGCGGGAGGTACGAGCAGTACTTC. This sequence encodes CASSYSGSSGRYEQYF.

The V and J genes are TRBV19 and TRBJ2-1; 13 nucleotides agree with TRBD2. Looked up from germline, CDR1 is LNHDA and CDR2 is SQIVND (reference sequence). The CDR3 length is 13 residues. V lost 6 bases, J lost 8 bases, and 1 base stayed unmatched. CDR3 in amino acids: CASSGLAGDEQFF. Here the CDR3 DNA reads TGTGCCAGTAGCGGACTAGCGGGAGATGAGCAGTTCTTC.

The chain employs TRBV6-2 or TRBV6-3 and TRBJ2-2; 10 nucleotides match TRBD1. Germline V gene sequence: CDR1 MNHEY, CDR2 SVGEGT. The trim removed 1 base at V and 6 bases at J, leaving 5 bases unmatched. The CDR3 sequence is 16 residues long. In DNA form, the CDR3 reads TGTGCCAGCAGTTACTTGGGGACAGGGGTGCCCGGGGAGCTGTTTTTT. This codes for CASSYLGTGVPGELFF.

The table lists this clone with a few counts. The CDR3: CASSPSRTGETGELFF. The CDR3 nucleotides are TGTGCCAGCAGCCCGTCCCGGACAGGGGAAACGGGGGAGCTGTTTTTT. V and J are TRBV7-8 and TRBJ2-2; 9 positions match TRBD1. The germline gives CDR1 SGHVS, CDR2 FQNEAQ. Trimming at V came to 5 bases and at J to 8 bases, leaving 12 bases not matched to a gene. This CDR3 is 16 amino acids long. The complete variable domain, with remaining parts taken from reference TRBV7-8 and TRBJ2-2, reads GAGVSQSPRYKVAKRGQDVALRCDPISGHVSLFWYQQALGQGPEFLTYFQNEAQLDKSGLPSDRFFAERPEGSVSTLKIQRTQQEDSAVYLCASSPSRTGETGELFFGEGSRLTVL.

This chain uses TRBV28 with TRBJ1-1; the D gene is possibly TRBD1 (5 bases). The CDR3 contains 14 residues. The V end lost 7 bases, the J end lost 2 bases, and 14 bases lay between the germline ends. CDR1 and CDR2 (germline): MDHEN, SYDVKM. The CDR3 region has the DNA TGTGCCAGCACCATAGGGGTTACAAACACTGAAGCTTTCTTT. Protein: CASTIGVTNTEAFF. The variable domain in full, completed from reference TRBV28 and TRBJ1-1, reads DVKVTQSSRYLVKRTGEKVFLECVQDMDHENMFWYRQDPGLGLRLIYFSYDVKMKEKGDIPEGYSVSREKKERFSLILESASTNQTSMYLCASTIGVTNTEAFFGQGTRLTVV.

The chain recombines TRBV4-1 with TRBJ1-5, with 7 nucleotides matching TRBD1. After removal of 2 bases from V and 3 bases from J, the junction contained 7 bases not matched to a gene. Germline CDR1 reads MGHRA; CDR2 reads YSYEKL. There are 16 residues in the CDR3. CDR3 coding DNA: TGCGCCAGCAGCCAACTGGGCAGGGGGGACAATCAGCCCCAGCATTTT. It codes for CASSQLGRGDNQPQHF.

J is TRBJ2-5 and V is TRBV7-2; the match to TRBD1 covers 7 bases. Germline assignment: CDR1 SGHTA and CDR2 FQGNSA. The J segment lost 0 bases and the V segment lost 5 bases, leaving 6 bases of the junction unmatched. CDR3 size: 15 residues. In DNA form, the CDR3 reads TGTGCCAGCAGCCTACAGACAGGGTACCAAGAGACCCAGTACTTC. This sequence encodes CASSLQTGYQETQYF.

The genes are TRBV5-4 and TRBJ1-1; 8 positions agree with TRBD1. The CDR3 spans 15 residues. Germline V lookup: CDR1 SGHNT, CDR2 YYREEE (reference sequence). V shed 4 bases and J 3 bases; nucleotides not matched to a gene: 8. As DNA, the CDR3 is TGTGCCAGCAGCCCGAGGACAGGGCGCGACACTGAAGCTTTCTTT. It is translated as CASSPRTGRDTEAFF.

This clone has at least ten counts. V usage is TRBV30 and J usage is TRBJ2-5, with TRBD2 matching over 8 bases. The CDR3 sequence is 12 residues long. Germline-derived CDR1 and CDR2 are GTSNPN and SVGIG (reference sequence). Germline trimming cut 8 bases from V and 6 bases from J; bases unmatched to any gene: 8. Here the CDR3 reads CAGASGLQTQYF. In DNA, the CDR3 is TGTGCCGGGGCTAGCGGGCTACAGACCCAGTACTTC.

V usage is TRBV29-1 and J usage is TRBJ1-2; D remains unclear. This CDR3 contains 11 residues. In germline, CDR1 is SQVTM, CDR2 ANQGSEA. The germline V and J ends were trimmed by 4 bases and 2 bases, with 5 bases remaining between them. As DNA, the CDR3 is TGCAGCGTTGTAATCAACTATGGCTACACCTTC. Translation: CSVVINYGYTF.

The chain couples TRBV7-2 to TRBJ1-5, with 7 positions matching TRBD1. The germline V gene encodes CDR1 SGHTA and CDR2 FQGNSA. The V and J ends lost 6 bases and 3 bases, in that order; junction bases with no gene match: 5. The CDR3 runs to 14 residues. The CDR3 here is CASSRDRVNQPQHF. CDR3 in DNA: TGTGCCAGCAGTCGTGACAGGGTCAATCAGCCCCAGCATTTT.

V usage is TRBV25-1 and J usage is TRBJ2-7, with D perhaps matching TRBD1 (7 bases). The V gene lost 4 bases and the J gene lost 5 bases, with 21 bases spanning the gap. The germline V gene encodes CDR1 MGHDK and CDR2 SYGVNS. The CDR3 spans 16 residues. The CDR3 is CASSASQGGAVDEQYF. The CDR3 coding sequence is TGTGCCAGCAGTGCGTCTCAGGGGGGCGCGGTGGACGAGCAGTACTTC.

This chain links TRBV12-3 or TRBV12-4 with TRBJ1-3; D might be TRBD1 (5 bases). This CDR3 comprises 12 residues. V lost 5 bases to trimming and J lost 8 bases, with 10 bases between them. In nucleotides, the CDR3 is TGTGCCAGCAGTCCAGCAGGGTACACCATATATTTT. This encodes CASSPAGYTIYF.

The chain couples TRBV27 to TRBJ2-3; D not resolved. Trimming took 6 bases from V and 2 from J, leaving 15 bases between them. Germline V lookup: CDR1 MNHEY, CDR2 SMNVEV (reference sequence). This CDR3 has 15 amino acids. The CDR3 loop is CASRVSVALTDTQYF. The CDR3 DNA reads TGTGCCAGCAGAGTCAGCGTAGCCCTCACAGATACGCAGTATTTT.

This clone was observed once. The chain recombines TRBV10-2 with TRBJ1-2; TRBD1 matches 7 bases. Looked up from germline, CDR1 is WSHSY and CDR2 is SAAADI. This CDR3 contains 12 residues. V shed 6 bases, J shed 8 bases, and the junction held 6 bases outside the gene matches. The CDR3 region is CASRDREGGYTF. In nucleotides, the CDR3 is TGCGCCAGCAGAGACAGGGAAGGCGGCTACACCTTC.

This CDR3 is CASSVAGGVETQYF. The CDR3 coding sequence is TGTGCCAGCTCCGTAGCGGGGGGTGTGGAGACCCAGTACTTC. The chain couples TRBV2 to TRBJ2-5; the match to TRBD2 covers 10 bases. This CDR3 is built from 14 residues. Germline V gene sequence: CDR1 SNHLY, CDR2 FYNNEI. With 8 bases clipped from V and 5 bases from J, the junction kept 8 bases outside the gene matches.

The V and J genes are TRBV3-1 (or the pseudogene TRBV3-2) and TRBJ2-2, with 11 positions matching TRBD2. CDR1 is LGHDT, CDR2 YNNKEL, per germline (reference sequence). This CDR3 contains 15 residues. V dropped 6 bases and J dropped 5; count of bases not matched to a gene: 5. The CDR3, as DNA: TGTGCCAGCAGTCAAACTAGCGGGAGAACCGGGGAGCTGTTTTTT. Protein product: CASSQTSGRTGELFF.

The genes are TRBV7-2 and TRBJ2-1; 10 bases map to TRBD2. Germline CDR1 and CDR2: SGHTA and FQGNSA. The junction had 7 bases not matched to a gene; V was cut back by 4 bases and J by 7 bases. The CDR3 spans 15 residues. The CDR3 loop is CASSSTSGSLNEQFF. DNA for the CDR3: TGTGCCAGCAGCTCGACTAGCGGGTCTTTAAATGAGCAGTTCTTC.

The V call is TRBV5-1, the J call TRBJ2-1; D might be TRBD2 (5 bases). CDR3 length: 15 amino acids. V lost 0 bases and J lost 1, with 8 bases in between. In germline, CDR1 is SGHRS, CDR2 YFSETQ. CDR3 bases: TGCGCCAGCAGCTTGGGAGGGTTGTCCTACAATGAGCAGTTCTTC. The encoded protein is CASSLGGLSYNEQFF.